The 10 T cell receptor beta chains below come from one sample, sequenced in a study of identifying expanded T cells in peripheral blood. Measured with immunoSEQ multiplex PCR; TCRdb has only the in-frame clones, and not every one. The sample contains 85,000 to 95,000 clones, around nine tenths of which appear only once. Sequenced input: blood. These receptors were obtained from a person between 18 and 75 years old in good health.

The chain carries TRBV11-2 and TRBJ2-3; 7 nucleotides align to TRBD1. V was clipped by 10 bases and J by 5 bases; unmatched bases: 15. CDR1 is SGHAT and CDR2 is FQNNGV in the germline V gene. The CDR3 contains 15 residues. The CDR3 bases are TGTGCCACCGGACTGGGGCTCTCAGGGGGAGATACGCAGTATTTT. This codes for CATGLGLSGGDTQYF.

The chain has TRBV29-1 and TRBJ2-6; D gene ambiguous. The CDR3 consists of 13 residues. The V and J ends lost 5 bases and 1 base respectively, with 6 bases between them. The germline gives CDR1 SQVTM, CDR2 ANQGSEA. CDR3 residues: CSVLGSGANVLTF. CDR3 DNA: TGCAGCGTTCTGGGATCTGGGGCCAACGTCCTGACTTTC.

This chain joins TRBV28 and TRBJ2-2; perhaps TRBD2 as D (6 bases). Germline V CDR1 and CDR2: MDHEN, SYDVKM. Deletions cut 5 bases from V and 1 base from J, with 11 bases between. This CDR3 spans 15 amino acids. The CDR3 bases are TGTGCCAGCAGTGTGGGGGGTCAGAACACCGGGGAGCTGTTTTTT. It codes for CASSVGGQNTGELFF.

The chain has TRBV28 and TRBJ1-4; D may be TRBD1 (6 bases). The CDR3 length is 21 residues. V dropped 6 bases and J dropped 8 bases, with 37 bases sitting between them. Germline loops: CDR1 MDHEN, CDR2 SYDVKM. The CDR3 here is CASRVTSRGGATGSIREKLFF. The CDR3, as DNA: TGTGCCAGCAGGGTAACTAGCCGAGGGGGGGCGACTGGGTCGATCCGGGAAAAACTGTTTTTT. Together with reference TRBV28 and TRBJ1-4, the CDR3 gives the full variable domain: DVKVTQSSRYLVKRTGEKVFLECVQDMDHENMFWYRQDPGLGLRLIYFSYDVKMKEKGDIPEGYSVSREKKERFSLILESASTNQTSMYLCASRVTSRGGATGSIREKLFFGSGTQLSVL.

CDR3 DNA: TGTGCCAGCAGCGTATCTAGCGGGGTGTACAATGAGCAGTTCTTC. Translation: CASSVSSGVYNEQFF. The rearrangement uses TRBV9 and TRBJ2-1, with 9 bases fitting TRBD2. The germline V gene has CDR1 SGDLS and CDR2 YYNGEE. CDR3 length: 15 residues. After removal of 1 base from V and 4 bases from J, the junction contained 3 bases not matched to a gene. Combining the CDR3 with reference TRBV9 and TRBJ2-1 gives the whole variable domain DSGVTQTPKHLITATGQRVTLRCSPRSGDLSVYWYQQSLDQGLQFLIQYYNGEERAKGNILERFSAQQFPDLHSELNLSSLELGDSALYFCASSVSSGVYNEQFFGPGTRLTVL.

The chain is built from TRBV5-1 and TRBJ2-7; D tentatively reads TRBD1 or TRBD2 (7 bases each). V lost 4 bases and J 2 bases, leaving 22 bases between the germline ends. Germline V gene lookup returns CDR1 SGHRS and CDR2 YFSETQ. The CDR3 runs to 17 residues. Here the CDR3 DNA reads TGCGCCAGCAGCATTACCTCCAGGGGGGGAGGTACCTACGAGCAGTACTTC. Its translation is CASSITSRGGGTYEQYF.

This chain connects TRBV11-2 to TRBJ2-7, with TRBD1 matching over 8 bases. CDR1 and CDR2 from the germline V gene are SGHAT and FQNNGV. The CDR3 loop spans 15 amino acids. Losses at the gene ends were 5 bases for V and 0 bases for J; bases not matched to a gene: 6. This CDR3 reads CASSRGTGASYEQYF. The CDR3, as DNA: TGTGCCAGCAGCCGGGGGACAGGAGCCTCCTACGAGCAGTACTTC.

The V and J genes are TRBV4-1 and TRBJ2-1; 7 bases map to TRBD1. The J segment lost 2 bases and the V segment lost 0 bases, leaving 4 bases of the junction unmatched. CDR1 and CDR2 (germline): MGHRA, YSYEKL. This CDR3 region has 16 residues. In DNA form, the CDR3 reads TGCGCCAGCAGCCAAGAAGGCCAGGGGGCCTACAATGAGCAGTTCTTC. Protein sequence: CASSQEGQGAYNEQFF.

The V call is TRBV11-3, the J call TRBJ2-3, with TRBD2 as a possible D gene (5 bases). The length of the CDR3 is 16 residues. The germline gives CDR1 SGHNT, CDR2 YENEEA. V shed 1 base and J shed 2 bases, with 13 bases lying between them. The CDR3 sequence: CASSLGLAENTDTQYF. Here the CDR3 DNA reads TGTGCCAGCAGCTTAGGGCTAGCAGAAAACACAGATACGCAGTATTTT.

The chain links TRBV28 to TRBJ1-5; 9 nucleotides align to TRBD1. J was trimmed by 2 bases and V by 3 bases; bases with no gene match: 5. Germline CDR1 and CDR2: MDHEN and SYDVKM. CDR3 length: 16 amino acids. The DNA for the CDR3 is TGTGCCAGCAGTTTGGGACAGGGAAGACGCAATCAGCCCCAGCATTTT. This translates into CASSLGQGRRNQPQHF.